Listed below are T cell receptor beta chains from one sample, sequenced in a study of CD8 T cells in ankylosing spondylitis. TCRdb called the 5' RACE reads again in MiXCR, with one record for every CDR3 protein. The profile shows 200,000 or so distinct CDR3 sequences, about 20% of them singletons. Sequencing was performed on blood, either unsorted or a sorted T cell fraction (not recorded which). These receptors were taken from a male donor aged 10 to 35 with ankylosing spondylitis or in good health (not recorded which). Both conserved end residues are part of each CDR3. Some rows have no size entry. The others give once, few or many, or a class for an expanded clone.

many	TRBV4-2	TRBJ1-5	CASSQERTGAQPQHF
many	TRBV7-9	TRBJ2-7	CATGQGLYEQYF
many	TRBV12-3/TRBV12-4	TRBJ2-6	CASSDRGRGYSGANVLTF
many	TRBV20-1	TRBJ2-3	CSARLAGVFSDTQYF
.	TRBV6-5	TRBJ2-7	CASSYSMTDPYEQYF
many	TRBV20-1	TRBJ1-1	CSARTGSPNTEAFF
many	TRBV5-1	TRBJ2-3	CASSLTSGRDTQYF
.	TRBV20-1	TRBJ2-3	CSAPLAGGADTQYF
many	TRBV11-1	TRBJ2-1	CASSRDNEQFF
many	TRBV7-9	TRBJ2-3	CASSRDTRTDTQYF
many	TRBV7-2	TRBJ2-3	CASRGGPDTQYF
many	TRBV5-1	TRBJ1-2	CASSLMGADGYTF
many	TRBV18	TRBJ1-2	CASSHKLDPSYGYTF
many	TRBV5-6	TRBJ1-5	CASSFFRGIGNQPQHF
many	TRBV24-1	TRBJ1-1	CATSDEDSREAFF
many	TRBV6-5	TRBJ1-1	CASSYSGQGTASKNTEAFF
many	TRBV12-3/TRBV12-4	TRBJ1-2	CASSKTDNYGYTF
many	TRBV12-3/TRBV12-4	TRBJ2-2	CASSKPPGQGYTGELFF
.	TRBV7-2	TRBJ1-5	CASSFLTGSNQPQHF
many	TRBV6-5	TRBJ1-5	CASSLTRGPARPQHF
.	TRBV10-3	TRBJ2-5	CAISEGDRGETQYF
many	TRBV11-2	TRBJ1-1	CASSRDRDTEAFF
.	TRBV4-3	TRBJ2-1	CASSQDPASGSHFNEQFF
many	TRBV11-2	TRBJ2-1	CASSPGTGTGEQFF
many	TRBV12-3/TRBV12-4	TRBJ1-2	CASGTTGSYGYTF
many	TRBV29-1	TRBJ2-2	CSVEKLPGELFF
many	TRBV3-1	TRBJ1-1	CASSQVSGSTEAFF
.	TRBV20-1	TRBJ2-5	CSARTPQGQETQYF
many	TRBV7-2	TRBJ2-1	CASSLPPGGYNEQFF
.	TRBV20-1	TRBJ2-5	CSAIRGPFLTETQYF
.	TRBV19	TRBJ2-1	CASSRGGLVGNEQFF
many	TRBV7-8	TRBJ2-7	CASSSPAGEWEQYF
once	TRBV7-3	TRBJ2-1	CASSLRFREQFF